These 14 T cell receptor beta chains came from one sample sequenced in a study of CD8+CD57+ T cells in acquired aplastic anemia. Sequencing involved patients with CD8+CD57+ cell expansion previously shown by flow cytometry. Investigators profiled TCR beta VDJ and CDR3 from genomic DNA template. TCRdb ran MiXCR on the reads and lists one entry per CDR3 protein. The sample carries some 170,000 distinct CDR3 sequences, roughly 63% recorded once. Specimen: sorted CD4+, CD8+, or CD8+CD57+ T cells (not recorded which) from PBMCs. These receptor sequences come from a human donor with aplastic anemia.

This clonotype was seen a few times. The CDR3: CASSLEGAGTGELFF. CDR3 DNA sequence: TGTGCCAGCAGCTTAGAGGGGGCCGGTACCGGGGAGCTGTTTTTT. The V call is TRBV7-6, the J call TRBJ2-2, with TRBD1 matching 7 bases. Looked up from germline, CDR1 is SGHVS and CDR2 is FNYEAQ. V lost 1 base, J lost 5 bases, and 4 bases stayed unmatched. The CDR3 is made up of 15 amino acids.

V gene TRBV2 combines with J gene TRBJ2-7; no firm D call. The CDR3 contains 10 residues. The germline gives CDR1 SNHLY, CDR2 FYNNEI. The germline V and J ends were trimmed by 8 bases and 6 bases, with 8 bases remaining between them. The CDR3 DNA reads as TGTGCCAGCGGGGTGGCCGAGCAGTACTTC. Its protein product is CASGVAEQYF.

The chain combines TRBV5-1 with TRBJ2-7; D ambiguous. Trimming shortened V by 1 base and J by 1 base, and 12 bases separated the two germline ends. Germline-derived CDR1 and CDR2 are SGHRS and YFSETQ. This CDR3 contains 15 residues. The CDR3 DNA sequence: TGCGCCAGCAGCTTGATTACCGGCGGATCCTACGAGCAGTACTTC. Residues: CASSLITGGSYEQYF.

The chain couples TRBV7-8 to TRBJ2-7, with a weak D call TRBD2 (5 bases). The ends were cut back, 6 bases at V and 5 bases at J, with 17 bases in the middle. The CDR3 has 14 amino acids. Germline values: CDR1 SGHVS, CDR2 FQNEAQ. Written as DNA, the CDR3 is TGTGCCAGCAGGCCCAGAGGGAGCTGGGACGAGCAGTACTTC. It yields the protein CASRPRGSWDEQYF. The full variable domain, with the rest looked up from reference TRBV7-8 and TRBJ2-7, is GAGVSQSPRYKVAKRGQDVALRCDPISGHVSLFWYQQALGQGPEFLTYFQNEAQLDKSGLPSDRFFAERPEGSVSTLKIQRTQQEDSAVYLCASRPRGSWDEQYFGPGTRLTVT.

This clonotype appeared many times. This chain uses TRBV6-1 with TRBJ2-7; 11 bases fit TRBD2. Germline loops: CDR1 MNHNS, CDR2 SASEGT. V lost 2 bases and J lost 7; bases outside the gene matches: 10. This CDR3 contains 16 residues. The CDR3 DNA is TGTGCCAGCAGTGAAAGGAATAGCGGGGGGGCTCTTGAGCAGTACTTC. Amino acid sequence: CASSERNSGGALEQYF.

This chain connects TRBV6-2 or TRBV6-3 to TRBJ2-3, with 13 bases identical to TRBD2. The junction had 11 bases not matched to a gene; V was cut back by 5 bases and J by 3 bases. This CDR3 is built from 18 residues. Germline CDR1 reads MNHEY; CDR2 reads SVGEGT. In DNA form, the CDR3 reads TGTGCCAGCAGTCCCGGGACTAGCGGGAATCAATGGACAGATACGCAGTATTTT. Its protein product is CASSPGTSGNQWTDTQYF.

The chain joins TRBV6-5 to TRBJ1-3; the D gene is possibly TRBD1 (6 bases). The germline V gene encodes CDR1 MNHEY and CDR2 SVGAGI. The CDR3 is made up of 14 amino acids. V lost 6 bases and J lost 2, with 11 bases in between. For the CDR3, the DNA is TGTGCCAGCAGGAGGACAGAGGCTGGAAACACCATATATTTT. The encoded protein is CASRRTEAGNTIYF.

The rearrangement uses TRBV27 and TRBJ1-2, with D possibly matching TRBD1 (6 bases). The CDR3 is 11 amino acids. V was clipped by 6 bases and J by 6 bases, with 8 bases between them. Germline V CDR1 and CDR2: MNHEY, SMNVEV (reference sequence). The CDR3 bases are TGTGCCAGCAGGGGGGGGCATGGCTACACCTTC. It codes for CASRGGHGYTF.

This chain uses TRBV29-1 with TRBJ1-4, with 7 bases aligning to TRBD1. The CDR3 has 14 residues. V lost 7 bases, J lost 5 bases, and 10 bases stayed unmatched. The germline V gene has CDR1 SQVTM and CDR2 ANQGSEA. CDR3 bases: TGCAGCGCCCGAGGGACAGCGGAGAATGAAAAACTGTTTTTT. It is translated as CSARGTAENEKLFF.

This chain joins TRBV6-6 and TRBJ1-6, with D perhaps TRBD1 (6 bases). Germline CDR1 is MNHNY and CDR2 is SVGAGI (reference sequence). The CDR3 extends over 11 amino acids. V lost 8 bases to trimming and J lost 13 bases, with 12 bases between them. CDR3: CASGGGGPLHF. The CDR3 DNA follows: TGTGCCAGCGGGGGCGGGGGGCCCCTCCACTTT.

A single count supports this clonotype. The V gene is TRBV15, the J gene TRBJ1-1, with D maybe TRBD1 (6 bases). Germline CDR1 reads LNHNV; CDR2 reads YYDKDF (reference sequence). Deletions cut 3 bases from V and 0 bases from J, with 8 bases between. The length of the CDR3 is 14 residues. CDR3 sequence reads: CATSRDRVNTEAFF. Here the CDR3 DNA reads TGTGCCACCAGCAGGGACAGAGTGAACACTGAAGCTTTCTTT.

The genes are TRBV6-4 and TRBJ1-6, with TRBD1 identical over 8 bases. The germline CDR1 and CDR2 sequences are MRHNA and SNTAGT. CDR3 length: 15 amino acids. The junction had 6 bases not matched to a gene; V was cut back by 2 bases and J by 9 bases. The CDR3 sequence: CASSDLPGGLSPLHF. The CDR3 coding sequence is TGTGCCAGCAGTGACCTTCCAGGGGGCCTTTCACCCCTCCACTTT.

Worth noting for this clonotype: One end of the junction varies from germline; a read error may be responsible. CDR3 residues: CATSDPLTSKQYF. In DNA form, the CDR3 reads TGCGCCACCAGTGATCCACTGACTTCGAAGCAGTACTTC. The V call is TRBV24-1, the J call TRBJ2-7; D remains ambiguous. The germline CDR1 and CDR2 sequences are KGHDR and SFDVKD. The CDR3 is 13 amino acids.

V is TRBV19 and J is TRBJ2-1, with no clear D. The germline V gene encodes CDR1 LNHDA and CDR2 SQIVND (reference sequence). The CDR3 loop spans 15 amino acids. The ends were cut back, 5 bases at V and 10 bases at J, with 21 bases in the middle. The CDR3 coding sequence is TGTGCCAGTAGTCCCTCGCCCCGGGCCTCATGGGAGCAGTTCTTC. It yields the protein CASSPSPRASWEQFF.